One and the same sample provided the 31 T cell receptor beta chains below, sequenced in a study of blood T cell repertoires in COVID-19. Clones were sequenced by immunoSEQ multiplex PCR, and TCRdb holds only the in-frame ones, with some missing. Among 150,000 or so clones, 75% to 90% were seen once, and the ten largest hold 13%. The sequenced sample consisted of peripheral blood. Receptor source: a man between 18 and 35 years old with COVID-19, enrolled during active disease.

The V gene is TRBV5-1, the J gene TRBJ2-1; 10 nucleotides match TRBD1. Trimming took 5 bases from V and 6 from J; bases not matched to a gene: 14. Germline V gene data show CDR1 as SGHRS and CDR2 as YFSETQ. The CDR3 sequence is 17 residues long. CDR3 region: CASSRWGDRGHVNEQFF. The CDR3 nucleotides are TGCGCCAGCAGTCGGTGGGGAGACAGGGGGCATGTCAATGAGCAGTTCTTC.

The chain employs TRBV5-8 and TRBJ2-7, with D perhaps TRBD2 (6 bases). This CDR3 is 17 amino acids long. Looked up from germline, CDR1 is SGHTS and CDR2 is YDEGEE. V was clipped by 0 bases and J by 0 bases, with 16 bases between them. The CDR3 reads CASSLELFGGISYEQYF. The CDR3, as DNA: TGTGCCAGCAGCTTGGAACTCTTTGGGGGGATCTCCTACGAGCAGTACTTC.

The rearrangement joins TRBV2 to TRBJ2-1; 8 nucleotides line up with TRBD1. V was pared by 10 bases and J by 4 bases, with 12 bases of the junction left unmatched. From germline, CDR1 is SNHLY and CDR2 FYNNEI. This CDR3 contains 15 residues. The CDR3 DNA reads TGTGCCACCCCAGGACAGGGTCAGGGTTACAATGAGCAGTTCTTC. Translated, it gives CATPGQGQGYNEQFF.

The chain carries TRBV5-1 and TRBJ2-1; 8 bases line up with TRBD2. With 0 bases clipped from V and 8 bases from J, the junction kept 13 bases outside the gene matches. Germline values: CDR1 SGHRS, CDR2 YFSETQ. CDR3 size: 17 residues. CDR3 nucleotide sequence: TGCGCCAGCAGCTTGGTTGACGGGAGCGGGAGTCCCCATGAGCAGTTCTTC. Its translation: CASSLVDGSGSPHEQFF.

The chain uses TRBV18 and TRBJ1-1, with 8 bases matching TRBD1. With 3 bases clipped from V and 14 bases from J, the junction kept 8 bases outside the gene matches. The length of the CDR3 is 12 residues. Germline lookup yields CDR1 KGHSH and CDR2 LQKENI. CDR3 sequence reads: CASSPPTGQAFF. The CDR3 nucleotides read TGTGCCAGCTCACCTCCCACGGGACAGGCCTTCTTT. Based on the CDR3 plus reference TRBV18 and TRBJ1-1, the full variable domain is NAGVMQNPRHLVRRRGQEARLRCSPMKGHSHVYWYRQLPEEGLKFMVYLQKENIIDESGMPKERFSAEFPKEGPSILRIQQVVRGDSAAYFCASSPPTGQAFFGQGTRLTVV.

The CDR3 here is CASSQRQGNQPQHF. The CDR3 DNA follows: TGTGCCAGTAGTCAGAGGCAGGGGAATCAGCCCCAGCATTTT. The V gene is TRBV19, the J gene TRBJ1-5; a weak D match, TRBD1 (6 bases). The germline gives CDR1 LNHDA, CDR2 SQIVND (reference sequence). This CDR3 spans 14 amino acids. Trimming cost V 5 bases and J 4 bases, with 12 bases left between them.

This sequence joins TRBV7-9 and TRBJ2-1; TRBD2 is a possible D gene (6 bases). Germline CDR1 is SEHNR and CDR2 is FQNEAQ (reference sequence). The CDR3 has 13 amino acids. V lost 7 bases and J 10 bases, leaving 17 bases between the germline ends. The CDR3 loop reads CASNGDSTMEQFF. DNA for the CDR3: TGTGCCAGCAATGGGGACTCTACAATGGAGCAGTTCTTC.

This clone appeared a single time. The chain has TRBV11-2 and TRBJ2-5; possibly TRBD1 for D (5 bases). Trimming removed 0 bases at V and 1 base at J, with 12 bases between. Germline values: CDR1 SGHAT, CDR2 FQNNGV. The CDR3 length is 16 residues. CDR3 amino acids: CASSLEAGSSQETQYF. The CDR3 coding sequence is TGTGCCAGCAGCTTAGAGGCAGGGTCATCCCAAGAGACCCAGTACTTC.

As to this clone: Given a much more abundant clone one base away, this may be a read error. This chain links TRBV7-8 with TRBJ1-2, with D unresolved. V lost 2 bases to trimming and J lost 1 base, with 5 bases between them. This CDR3 comprises 13 residues. Germline CDR1 and CDR2: SGHVS and FQNEAQ. This CDR3 reads CASSLNNNYGYTF. Here the CDR3 DNA reads TGTGCCAGCAGCTTAAACAATAACTATGGCTACACCTTC.

The chain employs TRBV6-5 and TRBJ2-7; a weak D match, TRBD1 (6 bases). The CDR3 is 13 amino acids. The V and J ends lost 6 bases and 6 bases respectively, with 15 bases between them. Germline V gives CDR1 MNHEY, CDR2 SVGAGI. The CDR3 bases are TGTGCCAGCAGGAGTGCAGGGGTCGGCGAGCAGTACTTC. Its translation: CASRSAGVGEQYF.

The rearrangement links TRBV28 to TRBJ2-7; 7 positions match TRBD2. Germline V gives CDR1 MDHEN, CDR2 SYDVKM. J gave up 3 bases and V 3 bases, and 5 bases lay outside the gene matches. This CDR3 has 14 residues. The CDR3, as DNA: TGTGCCAGCAGTTTGGGAGGGGTTCTCTACGAGCAGTACTTC. Residues: CASSLGGVLYEQYF.

This chain connects TRBV9 to TRBJ2-3; weak D call: TRBD2 (6 bases). This CDR3 is built from 15 residues. Per germline, CDR1 SGDLS and CDR2 YYNGEE. Trimming took 2 bases from V and 4 from J, leaving 14 bases between them. The CDR3 DNA sequence: TGTGCCAGCAGCGTTCAGACTAGTAGCGCAGATACGCAGTATTTT. Encoded protein: CASSVQTSSADTQYF.

On this clone: The same CDR3 can be traced to other DNA sequences in this sample. J is TRBJ2-7 and V is TRBV7-2, with D possibly matching TRBD1 (5 bases). The CDR3 covers 14 residues. Germline CDR1 SGHTA, CDR2 FQGNSA. Trimming took off 1 base at V and 0 bases at J, with 7 bases between the two ends. The CDR3: CASSLGGTSYEQYF. The CDR3 region has the DNA TGTGCCAGCAGCTTAGGGGGCACCTCCTACGAGCAGTACTTC. The whole variable domain, remainder taken from reference TRBV7-2 and TRBJ2-7, is GAGVSQSPSNKVTEKGKDVELRCDPISGHTALYWYRQSLGQGLEFLIYFQGNSAPDKSGLPSDRFSAERTGGSVSTLTIQRTQQEDSAVYLCASSLGGTSYEQYFGPGTRLTVT.

J is TRBJ2-7 and V is TRBV10-1; 11 bases agree with TRBD1. The CDR3 consists of 16 residues. V was pared by 3 bases and J by 0 bases, with 4 bases of the junction left unmatched. Per germline, CDR1 WNHNN and CDR2 SYGVQD (reference sequence). The CDR3 loop reads CASSDSGQGVSYEQYF. Here the CDR3 DNA reads TGCGCCAGCAGTGACTCGGGACAGGGGGTCTCCTACGAGCAGTACTTC.

The count of this clone is one. The chain employs TRBV24-1 and TRBJ2-1; TRBD2 might be the D (5 bases). Germline V gene sequence: CDR1 KGHDR, CDR2 SFDVKD. This CDR3 contains 13 residues. V was trimmed by 2 bases and J by 12 bases, leaving 13 bases between them. The CDR3 nucleotides are TGTGCCACCAGTGATTATGGACTCTCAGGGCAGTTCTTC. Translated: CATSDYGLSGQFF.

This chain joins TRBV1 and TRBJ2-5; the table assigns TRBD1, which was not confirmed against the DNA. TRBV1 corresponds to a pseudogene. The CDR3 spans 18 residues. In nucleotides, the CDR3 is TGCACCAGCAGCCATTACGGACAGCCCCAGACCCTTCAAGAGACCCAGTACTTC. Its protein is CTSSHYGQPQTLQETQYF.

The chain is built from TRBV7-9 and TRBJ2-1, with 12 bases that match TRBD2. This CDR3 has 17 residues. The germline CDR1 and CDR2 sequences are SEHNR and FQNEAQ (reference sequence). After removal of 5 bases from V and 0 bases from J, the junction contained 5 bases not matched to a gene. The CDR3 DNA reads as TGTGCCAGCAGCGGAACTAGCGGGAGGACCTCCTACAATGAGCAGTTCTTC. It specifies CASSGTSGRTSYNEQFF.

J is TRBJ1-5 and V is TRBV21-1; the table's D call TRBD1 went unverified against the DNA. TRBV21-1 is termed a pseudogene. This CDR3 comprises 14 residues. CDR3 loop: CASSKGQGNQPQHF. The CDR3 DNA follows: TGTGCCAGCAGCAAGGGGCAGGGAAATCAGCCCCAGCATTTT.

V usage is TRBV27 and J usage is TRBJ2-1; 8 bases line up with TRBD2. CDR3 length equals 14 residues. CDR1 is MNHEY, CDR2 SMNVEV, per germline (reference sequence). J was trimmed by 9 bases and V by 3 bases; bases with no gene match: 7. The chain's CDR3 is CASSFGTRIGEQFF. DNA of the CDR3: TGTGCCAGCAGTTTTGGGACTAGGATCGGTGAGCAGTTCTTC.

This chain connects TRBV4-1 to TRBJ2-7; TRBD2 is a possible D gene (5 bases). Germline-derived CDR1 and CDR2 are MGHRA and YSYEKL. This CDR3 comprises 14 residues. V was clipped by 0 bases and J by 3 bases, with 9 bases between them. The CDR3 sequence is CASSQELAGYEQYF. The CDR3, as DNA: TGCGCCAGCAGCCAAGAGCTCGCGGGCTACGAGCAGTACTTC.

V is TRBV5-1 and J is TRBJ2-7; 8 nucleotides match TRBD1. From germline, CDR1 is SGHRS and CDR2 YFSETQ. With V trimmed by 1 base and J by 6 bases, 0 bases remained unmatched. This CDR3 comprises 12 residues. CDR3 residues: CASSLTGGEQYF. Written as DNA, the CDR3 is TGCGCCAGCAGCTTGACAGGGGGCGAGCAGTACTTC.

The chain couples TRBV27 to TRBJ1-1; a possible D gene is TRBD1 (6 bases). The V gene lost 3 bases and the J gene lost 6 bases, with 11 bases spanning the gap. Germline values: CDR1 MNHEY, CDR2 SMNVEV (reference sequence). This CDR3 has 13 amino acids. The CDR3: CASSFGGAAEAFF. The CDR3, as DNA: TGTGCCAGCAGTTTCGGGGGGGCCGCTGAAGCTTTCTTT.

The chain joins TRBV7-9 to TRBJ2-2; 8 nucleotides line up with TRBD1. Germline V CDR1 and CDR2: SEHNR, FQNEAQ (reference sequence). The J segment lost 7 bases and the V segment lost 6 bases, leaving 4 bases of the junction unmatched. This CDR3 spans 13 amino acids. CDR3 DNA sequence: TGTGCCAGCAGTCGGACAGGGATCGGGGAGCTGTTTTTT. Translation: CASSRTGIGELFF. The variable domain in full, with the rest retrieved from reference TRBV7-9 and TRBJ2-2, is DTGVSQNPRHKITKRGQNVTFRCDPISEHNRLYWYRQTLGQGPEFLTYFQNEAQLEKSRLLSDRFSAERPKGSFSTLEIQRTEQGDSAMYLCASSRTGIGELFFGEGSRLTVL.

V gene TRBV5-4 combines with J gene TRBJ2-3, with D possibly TRBD2 on 5 matching bases. CDR1 is SGHNT, CDR2 YYREEE, per germline (reference sequence). This CDR3 region has 14 residues. V was cut by 5 bases and J by 6 bases, with 16 bases left in between. CDR3 amino acids: CASRSLASGDTQYF. CDR3 DNA: TGTGCCAGCAGGAGCCTAGCCAGCGGCGATACGCAGTATTTT.

This clone came up once. The rearrangement joins TRBV28 to TRBJ1-6, with D tentatively TRBD1 (6 bases). Germline V gene data show CDR1 as MDHEN and CDR2 as SYDVKM. The CDR3 is 15 amino acids. Deletions cut 6 bases from V and 7 bases from J, with 16 bases between. CDR3 amino acids: CASSHRKGGNSPLHF. The DNA for the CDR3 is TGTGCCAGCAGCCACCGAAAGGGGGGGAATTCACCCCTCCACTTT.

The chain employs TRBV9 and TRBJ2-7, with D maybe TRBD2 (5 bases). In germline, CDR1 is SGDLS, CDR2 YYNGEE. V lost 1 base and J lost 2, with 13 bases in between. This CDR3 has 15 amino acids. Here the CDR3 DNA reads TGTGCCAGCAGCGTAAGCGGAGACTATACCTACGAGCAGTACTTC. Translation: CASSVSGDYTYEQYF.

CDR3 sequence reads: CATSGGGPADEQFF. The CDR3 DNA is TGTGCCACCAGCGGGGGGGGACCCGCCGATGAGCAGTTCTTC. V gene TRBV15 combines with J gene TRBJ2-1; 7 positions match TRBD2. J gave up 8 bases and V 5 bases, and 9 bases lay outside the gene matches. From germline, CDR1 is LNHNV and CDR2 YYDKDF (reference sequence). CDR3 length equals 14 residues.

To note about this clone: At one end the junction does not follow the germline gene, possibly because of a read error. The chain recombines TRBV29-1 with TRBJ1-4, with D hard to call. CDR1 is SQVTM and CDR2 is ANQGSEA in the germline V gene. This CDR3 is 12 amino acids long. CDR3 protein: CSVVAAADGLLF. The CDR3 coding sequence is TGCAGCGTTGTGGCAGCCGCCGACGGACTGCTTTTT.

The rearrangement links TRBV5-1 to TRBJ1-3; no firm D call. V was shortened by 0 bases and J by 5 bases, with 9 bases between the two germline ends. CDR1 and CDR2 from the germline V gene are SGHRS and YFSETQ. The CDR3 has 14 residues. The CDR3 here is CASSLDGGRNTIYF. The DNA for the CDR3 is TGCGCCAGCAGCTTGGACGGCGGGAGAAACACCATATATTTT.

There are a few counts of this clone. V gene TRBV2 combines with J gene TRBJ1-6; 7 bases match TRBD1. The CDR3 is 15 amino acids. V lost 2 bases to trimming and J lost 7 bases; unmatched junction nucleotides: 5. CDR1 and CDR2 from the germline V gene are SNHLY and FYNNEI. CDR3 nucleotides: TGTGCCAGCAGTGAACCGAACAGGGGAAATTCACCCCTCCACTTT. Translation gives CASSEPNRGNSPLHF.

V usage is TRBV3-1 (or the pseudogene TRBV3-2) and J usage is TRBJ2-1; TRBD2 matches 11 bases. The CDR3 is 17 amino acids. V trimming: 0 bases; J trimming: 5 bases; junction bases outside the gene matches: 6. Germline assignment: CDR1 LGHDT and CDR2 YNNKEL (reference sequence). CDR3 in DNA: TGTGCCAGCAGCCAAGACTCACTAGCGGGAGCTCACAATGAGCAGTTCTTC. This translates into CASSQDSLAGAHNEQFF.